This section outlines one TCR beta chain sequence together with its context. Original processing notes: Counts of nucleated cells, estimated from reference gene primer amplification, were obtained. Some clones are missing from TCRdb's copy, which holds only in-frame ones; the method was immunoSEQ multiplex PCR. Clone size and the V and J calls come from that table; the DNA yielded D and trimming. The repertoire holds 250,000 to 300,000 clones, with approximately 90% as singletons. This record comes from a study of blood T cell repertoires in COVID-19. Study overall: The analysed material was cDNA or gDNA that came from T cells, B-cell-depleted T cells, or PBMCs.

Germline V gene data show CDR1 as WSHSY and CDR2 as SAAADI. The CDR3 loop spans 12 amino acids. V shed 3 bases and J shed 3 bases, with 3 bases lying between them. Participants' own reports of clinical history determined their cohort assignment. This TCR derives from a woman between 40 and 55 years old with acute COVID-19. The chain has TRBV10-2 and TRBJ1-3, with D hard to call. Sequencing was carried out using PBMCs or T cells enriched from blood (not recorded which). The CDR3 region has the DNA TGCGCCAGCAGTGACTTTGGAAACACCATATATTTT. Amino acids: CASSDFGNTIYF.